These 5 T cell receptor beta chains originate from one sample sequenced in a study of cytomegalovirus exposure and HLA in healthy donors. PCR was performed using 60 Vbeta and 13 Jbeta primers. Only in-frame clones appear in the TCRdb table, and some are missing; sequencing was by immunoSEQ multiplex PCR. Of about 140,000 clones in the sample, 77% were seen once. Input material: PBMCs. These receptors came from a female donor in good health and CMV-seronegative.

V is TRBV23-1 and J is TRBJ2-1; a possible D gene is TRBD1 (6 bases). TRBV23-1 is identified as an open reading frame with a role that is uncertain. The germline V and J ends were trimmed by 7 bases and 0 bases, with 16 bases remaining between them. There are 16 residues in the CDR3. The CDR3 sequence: CASKRTDSSSYNEQFF. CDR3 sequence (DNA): TGCGCCAGCAAGCGAACGGACAGCAGCTCCTACAATGAGCAGTTCTTC.

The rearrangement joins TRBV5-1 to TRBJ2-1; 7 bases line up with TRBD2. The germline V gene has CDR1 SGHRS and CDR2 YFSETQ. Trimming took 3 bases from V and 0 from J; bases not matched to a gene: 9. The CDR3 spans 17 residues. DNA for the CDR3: TGCGCCAGCAGCTGGGCCCCTAGCGGAAGCTCCTACAATGAGCAGTTCTTC. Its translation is CASSWAPSGSSYNEQFF.

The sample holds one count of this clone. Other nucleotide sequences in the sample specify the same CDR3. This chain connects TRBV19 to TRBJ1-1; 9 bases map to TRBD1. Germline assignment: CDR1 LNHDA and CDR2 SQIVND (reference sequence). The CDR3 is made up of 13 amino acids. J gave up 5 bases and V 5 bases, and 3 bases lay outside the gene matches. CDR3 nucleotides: TGTGCCAGTAGTCGAGACAGGGGGACTGAAGCTTTCTTT. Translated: CASSRDRGTEAFF.

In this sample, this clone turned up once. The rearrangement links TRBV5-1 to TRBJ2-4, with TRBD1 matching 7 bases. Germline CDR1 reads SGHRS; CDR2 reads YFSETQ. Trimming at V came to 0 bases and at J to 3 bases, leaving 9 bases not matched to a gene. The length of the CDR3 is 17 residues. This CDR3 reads CASSLDGIGGLKNIQYF. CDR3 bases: TGCGCCAGCAGCTTGGACGGTATAGGGGGCCTCAAAAACATTCAGTACTTC.

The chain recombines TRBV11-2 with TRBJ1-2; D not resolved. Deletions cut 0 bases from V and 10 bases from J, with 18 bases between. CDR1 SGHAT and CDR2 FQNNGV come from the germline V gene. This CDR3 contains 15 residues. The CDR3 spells CASSLDFTGREAYTF. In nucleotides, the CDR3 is TGTGCCAGCAGCTTAGATTTTACGGGGAGGGAGGCCTACACCTTC.